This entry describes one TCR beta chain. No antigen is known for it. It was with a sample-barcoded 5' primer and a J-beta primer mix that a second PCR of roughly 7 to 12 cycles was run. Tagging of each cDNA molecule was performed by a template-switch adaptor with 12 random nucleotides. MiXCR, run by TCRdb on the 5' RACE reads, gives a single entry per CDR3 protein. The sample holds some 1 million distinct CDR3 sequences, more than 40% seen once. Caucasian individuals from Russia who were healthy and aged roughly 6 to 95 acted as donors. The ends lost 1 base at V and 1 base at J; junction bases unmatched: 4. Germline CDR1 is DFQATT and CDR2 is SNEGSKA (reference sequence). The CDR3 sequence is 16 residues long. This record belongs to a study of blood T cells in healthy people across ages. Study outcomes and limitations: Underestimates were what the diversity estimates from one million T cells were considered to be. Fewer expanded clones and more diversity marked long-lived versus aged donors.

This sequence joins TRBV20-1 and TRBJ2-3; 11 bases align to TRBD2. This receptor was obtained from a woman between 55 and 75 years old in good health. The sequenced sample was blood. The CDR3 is CSARVSGRAGTDTQYF. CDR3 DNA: TGCAGTGCTAGAGTTAGCGGGAGGGCCGGCACAGATACGCAGTATTTT.